The rows below give T cell receptor beta chains drawn from one sample of a study of somatic mutations in cytotoxic T cells in rheumatoid arthritis. TCRdb's copy holds only in-frame clones and misses some; the assay was immunoSEQ multiplex PCR. The table lists 5,500 to 9,000 clones, roughly 60% of them singletons. Sequenced: CD8+ T cells sorted from blood. These TCRs come from a woman aged 40-49 years in good health. The CDR3 runs from the conserved cysteine through the conserved F or W. A D gene is named only where the DNA matches it firmly. The size of a clone is reported for some rows only, either as once, few or many, or as a class for expanded clones.

size: -
D: TRBD1
J: TRBJ2-7
V: TRBV13
DNA: TGTGCCAGCAGCTCCCGGGACAGGAGCTCCTACGAGCAGTACTTC
CDR3: CASSSRDRSSYEQYF

size: -
D: TRBD1
J: TRBJ2-5
V: TRBV2
DNA: TGTGCCAGCAGCGGACAGGGATATGAGACCCAGTACTTC
CDR3: CASSGQGYETQYF

size: medium-sized
D: -
J: TRBJ2-7
V: TRBV28
DNA: TGTGCCAGCAGCGGGGATACTACTAGCAGCTCCTACGAGCAGTACTTC
CDR3: CASSGDTTSSSYEQYF

size: -
D: -
J: TRBJ2-3
V: TRBV10-2
DNA: TGCGCCAGCAGTGATTTATCTACGGATACGCAGTATTTT
CDR3: CASSDLSTDTQYF

size: -
D: TRBD1
J: TRBJ1-5
V: TRBV28
DNA: TGTGCCAGCAGTTTAACAGGGGTCGGAATGAGCAATCAGCCCCAGCATTTT
CDR3: CASSLTGVGMSNQPQHF

size: -
D: -
J: TRBJ2-3
V: TRBV5-6
DNA: TGTGCCAGCAGCTATCTGGACAGCAGCACAGATACGCAGTATTTT
CDR3: CASSYLDSSTDTQYF

size: -
D: TRBD1
J: TRBJ2-1
V: TRBV7-2
DNA: TGTGCCAGCAGCTTATGGGACAGGGAATACAATGAGCAGTTCTTC
CDR3: CASSLWDREYNEQFF

size: -
D: -
J: TRBJ2-1
V: TRBV28
DNA: TGTGCCACCGCAGGGGATTTGAATGAGCAGTTCTTC
CDR3: CATAGDLNEQFF

size: once
D: -
J: TRBJ2-2
V: TRBV11-2
DNA: TGTGCCAGCAGCCTACGGGGCTCATCGACCGGGGAGCTGTTTTTT
CDR3: CASSLRGSSTGELFF

size: few
D: -
J: TRBJ2-1
V: TRBV7-9
DNA: TGTGCCAGCAGCCCCTCAGGGATTGAGCAGTTCTTC
CDR3: CASSPSGIEQFF

size: few
D: -
J: TRBJ2-5
V: TRBV29-1
DNA: TGCAGCGTTGTTGTTGTAGGGTTTGGAGAGACCCAGTACTTC
CDR3: CSVVVVGFGETQYF

size: few
D: -
J: TRBJ1-5
V: TRBV5-8
DNA: TGTGCCAGCAGCTTGGTGGTAAATCAGCCCCAGCATTTT
CDR3: CASSLVVNQPQHF

size: -
D: -
J: TRBJ1-1
V: TRBV28
DNA: TGTGCCAGCACCCCAGGGAGTACTGAAGCTTTCTTT
CDR3: CASTPGSTEAFF

size: -
D: -
J: TRBJ1-5
V: TRBV5-8
DNA: TGTGCCAGCAGCCCCCGGGGGGGAAATCAGCCCCAGCATTTT
CDR3: CASSPRGGNQPQHF

size: -
D: TRBD1
J: TRBJ1-5
V: TRBV28
DNA: TGTGCCAGCAGATACTACAACTCCGGGACAGCCCATCAGCCCCAGCATTTT
CDR3: CASRYYNSGTAHQPQHF

size: -
D: -
J: TRBJ2-1
V: TRBV6-4
DNA: TGTGCCAGCAGTGACTCGCCGGGAGAGGGCCATGAGCAGTTCTTC
CDR3: CASSDSPGEGHEQFF

size: -
D: TRBD1
J: TRBJ1-5
V: TRBV7-6
DNA: TGTGCCAGCAGCGTACCGGGACAGGGCGGAGGAGCGGTATCATGGTCCCAGCATTTT
CDR3: CASSVPGQGGGAVSWSQHF

size: -
D: -
J: TRBJ1-5
V: TRBV27
DNA: TGTGCCAGCAGCCTCGGAAGCAATCAGCCCCAGCATTTT
CDR3: CASSLGSNQPQHF

size: -
D: -
J: TRBJ1-2
V: TRBV13
DNA: TGTGCCAGCAGCTTGGGACGGCTTGTTAACTATGGCTACACCTTC
CDR3: CASSLGRLVNYGYTF

size: few
D: -
J: TRBJ1-2
V: TRBV2
DNA: TGTGCCAGCAGTAACAGGGTCGACTATGGCTACACCTTC
CDR3: CASSNRVDYGYTF

size: once
D: -
J: TRBJ2-1
V: TRBV6-1
DNA: TGTGCCAGCACAATTAACAATGAGCAGTTCTTC
CDR3: CASTINNEQFF

size: once
D: -
J: TRBJ2-3
V: TRBV6-1
DNA: TGTGCCAGCAGTGCGTTCTCGGCTGGCACAGATACGCAGTATTTT
CDR3: CASSAFSAGTDTQYF

size: few
D: TRBD1
J: TRBJ2-1
V: TRBV7-2
DNA: TGTGCCAGCAGCTTAGAAGGGGACAGTCCCTACTTCAATGAGCAGTTCTTC
CDR3: CASSLEGDSPYFNEQFF